The rows below give T cell receptor beta chains drawn from one sample of a study of cytomegalovirus exposure and HLA in healthy donors. TCRdb keeps only in-frame clones here, not all; method: immunoSEQ multiplex PCR. The top ten clones hold about 2.8% of a sample with more than 110,000 clones, 60% to 85% of them seen once. Sequenced input: PBMCs. These receptors were taken from a male donor in good health and CMV-seronegative. CDR3s include the opening cysteine and the closing phenylalanine or tryptophan. The order of the fields is J gene, clone size, V gene, D gene, CDR3 protein, CDR3 DNA. A D gene is named only where the DNA matches it firmly. Not all rows give a size; the values are once, few, many and, for expanded clones, a class.

TRBJ2-1 . TRBV5-1 TRBD1 CASSQQGAYNEQFF TGCGCCAGCAGCCAGCAGGGGGCCTACAATGAGCAGTTCTTC
TRBJ1-1 . TRBV11-2 . CASSLSVFRTEAFF TGTGCCAGCAGTCTTTCAGTATTTCGCACTGAAGCTTTCTTT
TRBJ2-3 few TRBV7-3 . CASSLQGLSTDTQYF TGTGCCAGCAGCTTACAGGGACTTAGCACAGATACGCAGTATTTT
TRBJ1-4 . TRBV23-1 . CASSLRQKLFF TGCGCCAGCAGTCTCAGGCAGAAACTGTTTTTT
TRBJ2-5 . TRBV19 TRBD2 CASSTGTTKETQYF TGTGCCAGTAGTACTGGGACTACTAAGGAGACCCAGTACTTC
TRBJ1-2 . TRBV27 TRBD1 CASSYGQGPAGFYGYTF TGTGCCAGCAGTTACGGACAGGGTCCGGCCGGCTTCTATGGCTACACCTTC
TRBJ1-1 once TRBV10-3 . CAISGTGDEAFF TGTGCCATCAGTGGGACGGGAGATGAAGCTTTCTTT
TRBJ2-7 . TRBV7-2 TRBD2 CASSSRVAVAGVYEQYF TGTGCCAGCAGTTCCCGAGTAGCGGTAGCGGGGGTTTACGAGCAGTACTTC
TRBJ2-3 . TRBV10-1 . CASSGTLPTITDTQYF TGCGCCAGCAGTGGGACACTACCCACTATTACAGATACGCAGTATTTT
TRBJ2-7 . TRBV6-1 TRBD2 CASSEGGGRYYEQYF TGTGCCAGCAGTGAAGGGGGGGGGAGGTACTACGAGCAGTACTTC
TRBJ2-7 . TRBV6-5 . CASSSRTRHYEQYF TGTGCCAGCAGTTCCCGTACGCGGCACTACGAGCAGTACTTC
TRBJ2-1 . TRBV7-2 . CASSLEIGRGENEQFF TGTGCCAGCAGCTTAGAAATCGGAAGGGGTGAGAATGAGCAGTTCTTC
TRBJ2-5 . TRBV11-2 TRBD2 CASSSRGGRQETQYF TGTGCCAGCAGCTCTCGGGGGGGCAGGCAAGAGACCCAGTACTTC
TRBJ1-1 once TRBV29-1 TRBD1 CSGKTGGITEAFF TGCAGCGGGAAGACAGGGGGCATCACTGAAGCTTTCTTT
TRBJ2-7 few TRBV10-2 TRBD1 CASSEGTGNEQYF TGCGCCAGCAGTGAGGGGACAGGGAACGAGCAGTACTTC
TRBJ2-5 . TRBV5-6 TRBD2 CASRWVSSGGAGETQYF TGTGCCAGCCGCTGGGTTTCTAGCGGGGGGGCGGGTGAGACCCAGTACTTC
TRBJ2-5 . TRBV9 . CASSVESRGFEETQYF TGTGCCAGCAGCGTAGAGTCGAGAGGGTTTGAGGAGACCCAGTACTTC
TRBJ2-5 few TRBV9 TRBD1 CASSAPQDRAGQSPQETQYF TGTGCCAGCAGCGCACCTCAAGACAGGGCCGGACAATCTCCACAAGAGACCCAGTACTTC
TRBJ2-5 . TRBV11-3 TRBD1 CASSRGGAETQYF TGTGCCAGCAGCAGAGGGGGCGCGGAGACCCAGTACTTC
TRBJ1-1 . TRBV5-4 . CASSLGGAIMNTEAFF TGTGCCAGCAGCTTGGGGGGCGCCATCATGAACACTGAAGCTTTCTTT
TRBJ2-7 once TRBV7-9 TRBD1 CASSLAGTGKYHEQYF TGTGCCAGCAGCTTAGCTGGGACAGGGAAATACCACGAGCAGTACTTC
TRBJ2-1 . TRBV2 TRBD2 CAIRGRTSGRKWGQYNEQFF TGTGCCATCCGGGGGAGGACTAGCGGGAGAAAGTGGGGTCAATACAATGAGCAGTTCTTC
TRBJ1-2 few TRBV2 . CARPGQRYGYTF TGTGCCAGACCCGGACAGCGCTATGGCTACACCTTC
TRBJ2-2 once TRBV7-2 . CASSQTRNTGELFF TGTGCCAGCAGTCAAACCAGGAACACCGGGGAGCTGTTTTTT
TRBJ2-7 . TRBV30 TRBD1 CAWGPGQGYEQYF TGTGCCTGGGGTCCAGGACAGGGTTACGAGCAGTACTTC
TRBJ1-2 . TRBV6-1 . CASSAINYGYTF TGTGCCAGCAGTGCAATTAACTATGGCTACACCTTC
TRBJ2-3 once TRBV13 TRBD2 CASSKTSGPTDTQYF TGTGCCAGCAGCAAGACTAGCGGGCCTACAGATACGCAGTATTTT
TRBJ1-1 few TRBV19 . CASSHGGGPGAFF TGTGCCAGTAGCCACGGAGGAGGGCCGGGGGCTTTCTTT
TRBJ2-1 . TRBV9 TRBD2 CASSVSTSGGSYNEQFF TGTGCCAGCAGCGTGTCCACTAGCGGGGGGAGTTACAATGAGCAGTTCTTC
TRBJ2-3 . TRBV7-8 . CASSLEGLSDTQYF TGTGCCAGCAGCTTAGAGGGACTTTCAGATACGCAGTATTTT
TRBJ2-7 . TRBV11-2 . CASSLGAGPSRMQYF TGTGCCAGCAGCTTAGGGGCGGGTCCATCGAGGATGCAGTACTTC
TRBJ1-3 . TRBV12-5 . CASGPGGNTIYF TGTGCTAGTGGTCCAGGGGGAAACACCATATATTTT
TRBJ1-1 . TRBV2 . CATLRSQGDTEAFF TGTGCCACCCTGAGGTCACAGGGAGACACTGAAGCTTTCTTT
TRBJ2-5 . TRBV4-2 TRBD2 CASSQDLGLAGGNKETQYF TGTGCCAGCAGCCAAGACTTGGGTCTAGCGGGGGGTAATAAAGAGACCCAGTACTTC
TRBJ2-7 . TRBV4-3 TRBD1 CASSQQTGSYEQYF TGCGCCAGCAGCCAACAGACAGGGAGTTACGAGCAGTACTTC
TRBJ1-2 . TRBV18 . CASSPPVAVRGYTF TGTGCCAGCTCACCACCTGTGGCGGTTCGTGGCTACACCTTC
TRBJ1-2 once TRBV30 . CAWNGFIGYTF TGTGCCTGGAACGGGTTTATTGGCTACACCTTC
TRBJ1-5 . TRBV5-4 . CATGGDGQPQHF TGTGCCACGGGGGGGGACGGGCAGCCCCAGCATTTT